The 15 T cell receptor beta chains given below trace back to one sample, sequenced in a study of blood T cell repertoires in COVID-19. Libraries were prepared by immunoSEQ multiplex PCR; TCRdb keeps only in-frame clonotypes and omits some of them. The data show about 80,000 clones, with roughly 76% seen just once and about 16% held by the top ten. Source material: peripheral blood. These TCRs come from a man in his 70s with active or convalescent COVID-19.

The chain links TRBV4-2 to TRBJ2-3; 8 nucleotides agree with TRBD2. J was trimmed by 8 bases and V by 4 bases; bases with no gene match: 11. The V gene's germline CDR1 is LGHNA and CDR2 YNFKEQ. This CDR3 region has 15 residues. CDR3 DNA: TGTGCCAGCAGCCGCCAGTCGGGAGGGGTTGCTACGCAGTATTTT. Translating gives CASSRQSGGVATQYF.

This CDR3 is CASSQSTGIAQPQHF. CDR3 DNA sequence: TGTGCCAGCAGCCAATCCACAGGGATTGCTCAGCCCCAGCATTTT. The chain carries TRBV3-1 (or the pseudogene TRBV3-2) and TRBJ1-5, with D possibly matching TRBD1 (6 bases). With 2 bases removed from V and 6 bases from J, the gap between germline ends came to 14 bases. This CDR3 is 15 amino acids long. Germline assignment: CDR1 LGHDT and CDR2 YNNKEL (reference sequence).

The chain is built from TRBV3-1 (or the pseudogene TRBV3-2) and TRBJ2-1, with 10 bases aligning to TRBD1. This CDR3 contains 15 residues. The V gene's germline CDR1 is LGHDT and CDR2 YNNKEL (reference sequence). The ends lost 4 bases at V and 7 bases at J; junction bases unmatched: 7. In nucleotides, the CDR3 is TGTGCCAGCAGCCGATCCGGGACAGGGGCGAATGAGCAGTTCTTC. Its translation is CASSRSGTGANEQFF.

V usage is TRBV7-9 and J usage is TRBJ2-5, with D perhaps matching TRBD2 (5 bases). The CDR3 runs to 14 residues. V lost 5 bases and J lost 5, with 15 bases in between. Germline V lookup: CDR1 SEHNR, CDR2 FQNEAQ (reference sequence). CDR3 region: CASSVLRSGETQYF. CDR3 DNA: TGTGCCAGCAGCGTGTTGAGATCGGGGGAGACCCAGTACTTC.

The CDR3 DNA reads TGTGCCAGTAGTCCCGGGACGAGGGGGTATGAAAAACTGTTTTTT. Translated: CASSPGTRGYEKLFF. The genes are TRBV19 and TRBJ1-4; perhaps TRBD1 as D (6 bases). Germline values: CDR1 LNHDA, CDR2 SQIVND (reference sequence). Trimming took 5 bases from V and 6 from J, leaving 16 bases between them. CDR3 size: 15 residues.

DNA for the CDR3: TGTGCCAGCATCAACAGGGCGACCTACGAGCAGTACTTC. Translation: CASINRATYEQYF. V gene TRBV27 combines with J gene TRBJ2-7; TRBD1 might be the D (6 bases). Germline V CDR1 and CDR2: MNHEY, SMNVEV (reference sequence). The ends were cut back, 7 bases at V and 2 bases at J, with 12 bases in the middle. The CDR3 covers 13 residues.

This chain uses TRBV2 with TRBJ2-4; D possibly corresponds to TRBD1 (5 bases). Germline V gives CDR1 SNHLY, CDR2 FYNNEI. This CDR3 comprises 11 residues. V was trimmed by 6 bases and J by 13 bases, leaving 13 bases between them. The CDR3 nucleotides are TGTGCCAGCAGAGCCGACAGTAGCCAGTACTTC. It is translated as CASRADSSQYF.

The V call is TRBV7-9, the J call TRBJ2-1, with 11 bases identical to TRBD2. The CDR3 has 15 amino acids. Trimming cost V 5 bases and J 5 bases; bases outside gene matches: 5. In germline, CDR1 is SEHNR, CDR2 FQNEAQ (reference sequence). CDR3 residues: CASSLGLAGDNEQFF. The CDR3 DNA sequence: TGTGCCAGCAGCCTTGGACTAGCGGGCGACAATGAGCAGTTCTTC.

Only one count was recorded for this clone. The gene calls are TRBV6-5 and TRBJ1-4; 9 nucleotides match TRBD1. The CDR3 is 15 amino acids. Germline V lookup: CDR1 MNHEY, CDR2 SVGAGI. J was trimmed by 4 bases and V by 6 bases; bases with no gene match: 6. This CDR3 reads CASSRTGDGNEKLFF. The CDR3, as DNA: TGTGCCAGCAGCCGGACAGGGGACGGTAATGAAAAACTGTTTTTT.

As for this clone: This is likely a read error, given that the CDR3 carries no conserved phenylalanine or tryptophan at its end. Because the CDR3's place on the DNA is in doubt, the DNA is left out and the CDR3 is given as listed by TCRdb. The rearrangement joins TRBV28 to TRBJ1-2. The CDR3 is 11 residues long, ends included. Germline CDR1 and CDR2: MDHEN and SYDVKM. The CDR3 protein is CASTTRDSGAL.

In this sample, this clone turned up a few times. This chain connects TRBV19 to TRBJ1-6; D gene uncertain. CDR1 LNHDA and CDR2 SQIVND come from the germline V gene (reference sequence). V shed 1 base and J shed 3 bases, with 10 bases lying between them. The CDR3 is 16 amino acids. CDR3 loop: CASSIVPGLYNSPLHF. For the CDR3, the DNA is TGTGCCAGTAGTATAGTTCCAGGTCTCTATAATTCACCCCTCCACTTT.

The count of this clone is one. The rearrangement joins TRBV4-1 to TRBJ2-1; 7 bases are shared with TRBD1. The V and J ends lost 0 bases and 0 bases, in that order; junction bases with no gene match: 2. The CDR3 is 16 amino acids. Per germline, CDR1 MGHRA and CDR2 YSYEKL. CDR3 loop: CASSQDPGGSYNEQFF. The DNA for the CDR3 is TGCGCCAGCAGCCAAGATCCAGGGGGCTCCTACAATGAGCAGTTCTTC.

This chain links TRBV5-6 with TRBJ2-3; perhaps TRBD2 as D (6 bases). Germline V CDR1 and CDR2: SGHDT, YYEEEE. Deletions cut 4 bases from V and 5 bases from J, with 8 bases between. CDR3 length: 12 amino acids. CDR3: CASSPGLDTQYF. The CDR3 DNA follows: TGTGCCAGCAGCCCGGGACTAGATACGCAGTATTTT.

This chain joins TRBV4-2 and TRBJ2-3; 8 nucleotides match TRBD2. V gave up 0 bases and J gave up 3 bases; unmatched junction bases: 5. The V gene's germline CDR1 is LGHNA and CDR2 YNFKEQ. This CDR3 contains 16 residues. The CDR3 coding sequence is TGTGCCAGCAGCCAAGAACTCAGCGGGGGAACAGATACGCAGTATTTT. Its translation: CASSQELSGGTDTQYF.

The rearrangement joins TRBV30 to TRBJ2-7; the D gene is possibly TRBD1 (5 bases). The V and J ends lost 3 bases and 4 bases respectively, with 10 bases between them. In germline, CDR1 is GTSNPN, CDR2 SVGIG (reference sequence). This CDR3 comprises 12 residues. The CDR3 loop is CAWSAQGYEQYF. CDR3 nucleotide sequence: TGTGCCTGGAGCGCCCAGGGATACGAGCAGTACTTC.